The 5 T cell receptor beta chains below come from one sample, sequenced in a study of a mutant IDH1 vaccine in newly diagnosed glioma. Sequencing was performed with immunoSEQ multiplex PCR; in TCRdb, only in-frame clones are kept and a portion is missing. Among about 65,000 clones listed, 70% to 90% were seen once. No cognate antigen is known for these TCRs. Time point here: week 23, last vaccination. Vaccine doses each comprised 300 ug of mutant IDH1 20-mer peptide, with topical imiquimod. Sequenced here: PBMCs, sampled from a glioma patient whose treatment included an IDH1 peptide vaccine. Receptors originate from a man aged 25-40 years with glioma.

The genes are TRBV28 and TRBJ1-6, with 9 nucleotides matching TRBD1. CDR3 length: 16 residues. V trimming: 3 bases; J trimming: 10 bases; junction bases outside the gene matches: 10. Germline V gene sequence: CDR1 MDHEN, CDR2 SYDVKM. CDR3 sequence reads: CASSLLGTGSRSPLHF. DNA for the CDR3: TGTGCCAGCAGTTTGCTTGGGACAGGGTCCCGATCACCCCTCCACTTT.

This rearrangement joins TRBV9 to TRBJ2-1, with TRBD2 matching over 11 bases. The V gene end was trimmed by 0 bases and the J gene end by 8 bases; junction bases not matched to a gene: 7. Germline CDR1 SGDLS, CDR2 YYNGEE. The CDR3 spans 16 residues. The CDR3 reads CASSVGATSGDDEQFF. For the CDR3, the DNA is TGTGCCAGCAGCGTAGGAGCGACTAGCGGGGACGATGAGCAGTTCTTC.

The CDR3 spells CASSPRDSSMETQYF. The CDR3 bases are TGTGCCAGTAGCCCCCGAGACAGCTCGATGGAGACCCAGTACTTC. The chain employs TRBV19 and TRBJ2-5; possible D gene TRBD1, 5 bases. V lost 6 bases and J lost 5, with 19 bases in between. The CDR3 has 15 amino acids. CDR1 and CDR2 from the germline V gene are LNHDA and SQIVND (reference sequence).

The rearrangement joins TRBV6-5 to TRBJ2-7; 8 bases align to TRBD1. Trimming took 2 bases from V and 3 from J; bases not matched to a gene: 3. The CDR3 has 14 residues. Germline V lookup: CDR1 MNHEY, CDR2 SVGAGI. CDR3 sequence reads: CASSYGQGGYEQYF. CDR3 nucleotides: TGTGCCAGCAGTTACGGACAGGGTGGCTACGAGCAGTACTTC.

The gene calls are TRBV19 and TRBJ1-2; D ambiguous. This CDR3 spans 18 amino acids. Germline V CDR1 and CDR2: LNHDA, SQIVND (reference sequence). With 7 bases removed from V and 8 bases from J, the gap between germline ends came to 32 bases. The CDR3 here is CASTSTGAGRKKWRGYTF. The CDR3 coding sequence is TGTGCCAGTACCTCAACGGGAGCAGGTCGAAAAAAATGGAGGGGCTACACCTTC.